This TCR beta chain was recorded in a study of blood T cell repertoires in COVID-19. Using immunoSEQ multiplex PCR, the repertoire was profiled, and TCRdb retains in-frame clones only, with some absent. This table has about 100,000 clones, over 75% appearing once. Germline-derived CDR1 and CDR2 are SGHRS and YFSETQ. Between the trimmed V and J ends, which lost 4 bases and 0 bases, there was a span of 16 bases. This CDR3 spans 16 amino acids. The material sequenced was peripheral blood. The rearrangement uses TRBV5-1 and TRBJ1-1; possible D gene TRBD1, 6 bases. This receptor was identified in a man older than 75 with acute or convalescent COVID-19. CDR3 loop: CASSREQGTMNTEAFF. The CDR3 DNA reads TGCGCCAGCAGCCGCGAGCAGGGGACCATGAACACTGAAGCTTTCTTT.